This T cell receptor beta chain was observed in a study of T-cell memory formation after mild COVID-19. General study results and limits: SARS-CoV-2 specificity was not confirmed for second-wave clones peaking on day 37. Some clones that responded were present in memory (sampled pre-infection), which suggests cross-reactive memory joined. Day 15 to 85 contracting clones showed balanced CD4/CD8; day 15 to 37 expanders favored CD4+.

V dropped 4 bases and J dropped 5; count of bases not matched to a gene: 11. The CDR3 runs 16 residues. Germline-derived CDR1 and CDR2 are SGHRS and YFSETQ. This clonotype occurred a few times. Its specificity is unknown. Libraries for TCRalpha and TCRbeta carried sample barcodes and unique molecular identifiers via 5'RACE. TCRdb re-derived calls from the 5' RACE reads in MiXCR, one entry per CDR3 protein. The sample lists a few hundred thousand distinct CDR3 sequences; just under 20% were seen once. The chain couples TRBV5-1 to TRBJ2-3, with 9 bases aligning to TRBD2. This receptor was identified in a man between 18 and 29 years old who had mild COVID-19 (a few samples of this study predate the infection). Cell type and time point are not known. The sample was PBMCs or a T cell subset sorted from them (not recorded which). CDR3 amino acids: CASSVDLAGEVDTQYF. The DNA for the CDR3 is TGCGCCAGCAGCGTAGATTTAGCGGGGGAGGTAGATACGCAGTATTTT.